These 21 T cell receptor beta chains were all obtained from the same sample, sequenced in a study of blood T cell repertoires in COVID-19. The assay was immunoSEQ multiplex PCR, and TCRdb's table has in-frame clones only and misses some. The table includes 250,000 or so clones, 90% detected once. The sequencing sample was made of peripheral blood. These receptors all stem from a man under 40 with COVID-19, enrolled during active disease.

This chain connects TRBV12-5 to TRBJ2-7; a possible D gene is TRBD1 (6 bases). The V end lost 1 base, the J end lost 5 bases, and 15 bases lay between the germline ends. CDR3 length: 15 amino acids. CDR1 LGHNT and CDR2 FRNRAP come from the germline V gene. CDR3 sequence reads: CASGLEDSVPHEQYF. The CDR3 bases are TGTGCTAGTGGTTTGGAGGACAGCGTACCCCACGAGCAGTACTTC.

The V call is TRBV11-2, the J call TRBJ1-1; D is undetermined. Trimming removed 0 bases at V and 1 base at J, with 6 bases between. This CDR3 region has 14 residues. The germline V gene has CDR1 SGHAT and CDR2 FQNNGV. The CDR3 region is CASSLDTWNTEAFF. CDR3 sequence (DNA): TGTGCCAGCAGCTTAGATACTTGGAACACTGAAGCTTTCTTT.

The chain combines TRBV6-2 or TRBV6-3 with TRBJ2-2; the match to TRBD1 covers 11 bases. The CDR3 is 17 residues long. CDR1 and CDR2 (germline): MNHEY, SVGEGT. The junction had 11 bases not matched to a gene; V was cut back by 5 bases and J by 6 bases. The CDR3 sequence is CASSTPRTGGEAGELFF. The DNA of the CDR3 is TGTGCCAGCAGTACCCCTAGGACAGGGGGCGAGGCCGGGGAGCTGTTTTTT.

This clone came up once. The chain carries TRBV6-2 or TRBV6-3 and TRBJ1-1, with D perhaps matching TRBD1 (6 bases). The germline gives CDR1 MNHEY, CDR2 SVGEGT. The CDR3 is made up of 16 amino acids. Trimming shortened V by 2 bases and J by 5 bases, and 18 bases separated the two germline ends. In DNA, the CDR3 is TGTGCCAGCAGTTACGGATTGGAGGGGGGGGCTACTGAAGCTTTCTTT. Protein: CASSYGLEGGATEAFF.

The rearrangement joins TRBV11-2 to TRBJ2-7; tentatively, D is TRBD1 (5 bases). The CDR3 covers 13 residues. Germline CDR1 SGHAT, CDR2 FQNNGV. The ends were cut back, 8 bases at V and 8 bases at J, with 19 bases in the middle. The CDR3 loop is CASGPLQRTQQYF. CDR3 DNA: TGTGCCAGCGGTCCTCTACAACGGACACAGCAGTACTTC.

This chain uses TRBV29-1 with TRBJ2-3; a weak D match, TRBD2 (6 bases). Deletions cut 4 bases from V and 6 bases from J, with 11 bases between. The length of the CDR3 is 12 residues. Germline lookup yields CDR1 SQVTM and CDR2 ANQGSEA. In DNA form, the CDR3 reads TGCAGCGTTGTCCTGGGGGGTGATACGCAGTATTTT. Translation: CSVVLGGDTQYF.

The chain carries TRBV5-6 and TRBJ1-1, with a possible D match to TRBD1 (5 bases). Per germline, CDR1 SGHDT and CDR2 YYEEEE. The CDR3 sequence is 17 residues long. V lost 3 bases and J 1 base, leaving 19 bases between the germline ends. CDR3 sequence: CASSSGRGVGPNTEAFF. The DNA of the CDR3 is TGTGCCAGCAGCTCCGGACGAGGCGTGGGGCCGAACACTGAAGCTTTCTTT.

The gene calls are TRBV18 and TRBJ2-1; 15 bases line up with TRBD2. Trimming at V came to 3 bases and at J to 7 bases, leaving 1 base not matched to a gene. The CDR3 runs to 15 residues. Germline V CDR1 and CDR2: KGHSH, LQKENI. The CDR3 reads CASSPGLAGGNEQFF. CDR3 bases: TGTGCCAGCTCACCCGGACTAGCGGGAGGGAATGAGCAGTTCTTC. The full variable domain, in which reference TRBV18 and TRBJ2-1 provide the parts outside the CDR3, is NAGVMQNPRHLVRRRGQEARLRCSPMKGHSHVYWYRQLPEEGLKFMVYLQKENIIDESGMPKERFSAEFPKEGPSILRIQQVVRGDSAAYFCASSPGLAGGNEQFFGPGTRLTVL.

CDR3 amino acids: CASSFGQGPYGYTF. The CDR3 nucleotides are TGTGCCAGCAGCTTCGGACAGGGCCCCTATGGCTACACCTTC. The rearrangement joins TRBV7-9 to TRBJ1-2; 8 positions agree with TRBD1. V was clipped by 3 bases and J by 4 bases; unmatched bases: 4. CDR3 length: 14 amino acids. CDR1 and CDR2 from the germline V gene are SEHNR and FQNEAQ (reference sequence).

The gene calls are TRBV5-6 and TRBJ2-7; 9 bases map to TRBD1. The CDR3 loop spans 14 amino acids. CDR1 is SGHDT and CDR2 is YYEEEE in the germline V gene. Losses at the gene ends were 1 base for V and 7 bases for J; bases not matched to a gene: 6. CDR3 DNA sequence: TGTGCCAGCAGCTTGACAGGGGGCTTGAGGGAGCAGTACTTC. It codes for CASSLTGGLREQYF.

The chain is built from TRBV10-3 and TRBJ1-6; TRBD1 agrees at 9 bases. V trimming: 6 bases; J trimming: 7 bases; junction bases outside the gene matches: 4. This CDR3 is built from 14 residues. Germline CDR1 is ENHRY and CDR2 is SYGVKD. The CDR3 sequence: CAIRGTGNNSPLHF. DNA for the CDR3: TGTGCCATCAGGGGGACAGGGAACAATTCACCCCTCCACTTT.

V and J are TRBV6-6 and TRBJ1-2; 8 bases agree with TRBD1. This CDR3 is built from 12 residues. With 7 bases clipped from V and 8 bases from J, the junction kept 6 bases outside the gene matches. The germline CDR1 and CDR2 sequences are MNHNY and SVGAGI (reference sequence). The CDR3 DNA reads TGTGCCAGCACCCCAGGGGGCTGGGGCTACACCTTC. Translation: CASTPGGWGYTF.

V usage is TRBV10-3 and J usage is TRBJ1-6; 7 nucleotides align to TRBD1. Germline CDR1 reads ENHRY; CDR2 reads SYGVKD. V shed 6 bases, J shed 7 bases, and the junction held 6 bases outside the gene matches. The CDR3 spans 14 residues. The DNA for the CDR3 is TGTGCCATCAGCCCGGGACAGACCAATTCACCCCTCCACTTT. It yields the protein CAISPGQTNSPLHF.

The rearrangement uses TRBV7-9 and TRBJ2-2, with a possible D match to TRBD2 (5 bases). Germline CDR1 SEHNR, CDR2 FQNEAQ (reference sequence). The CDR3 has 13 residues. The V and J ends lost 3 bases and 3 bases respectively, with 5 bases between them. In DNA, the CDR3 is TGTGCCAGCAGCTTGAGGGACACCGGGGAGCTGTTTTTT. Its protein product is CASSLRDTGELFF.

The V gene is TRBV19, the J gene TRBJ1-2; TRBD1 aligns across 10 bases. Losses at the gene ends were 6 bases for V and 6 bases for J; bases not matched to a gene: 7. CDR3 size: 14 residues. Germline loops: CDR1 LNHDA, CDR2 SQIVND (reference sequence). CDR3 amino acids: CASRRQGARDGYTF. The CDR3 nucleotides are TGTGCCAGTAGGAGACAGGGGGCACGAGATGGCTACACCTTC.

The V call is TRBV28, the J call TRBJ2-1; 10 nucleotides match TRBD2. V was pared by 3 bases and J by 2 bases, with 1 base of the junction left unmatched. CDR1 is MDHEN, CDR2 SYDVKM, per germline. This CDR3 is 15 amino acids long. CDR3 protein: CASSFLAGAYNEQFF. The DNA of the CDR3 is TGTGCCAGCAGTTTCCTAGCGGGAGCCTACAATGAGCAGTTCTTC.

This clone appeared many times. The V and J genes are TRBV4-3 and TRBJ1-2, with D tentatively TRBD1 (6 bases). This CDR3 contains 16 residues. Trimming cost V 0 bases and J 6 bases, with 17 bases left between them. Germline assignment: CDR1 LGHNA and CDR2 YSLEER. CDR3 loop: CASSQDWDTPGNGYTF. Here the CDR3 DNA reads TGCGCCAGCAGCCAAGATTGGGACACTCCGGGTAATGGCTACACCTTC.

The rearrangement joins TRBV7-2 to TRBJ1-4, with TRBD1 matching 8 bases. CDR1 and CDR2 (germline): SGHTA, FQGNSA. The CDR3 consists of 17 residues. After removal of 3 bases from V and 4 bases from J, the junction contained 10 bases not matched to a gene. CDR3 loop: CASSFTVTGAGNEKLFF. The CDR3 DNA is TGTGCCAGCAGCTTCACGGTGACAGGGGCCGGTAATGAAAAACTGTTTTTT.

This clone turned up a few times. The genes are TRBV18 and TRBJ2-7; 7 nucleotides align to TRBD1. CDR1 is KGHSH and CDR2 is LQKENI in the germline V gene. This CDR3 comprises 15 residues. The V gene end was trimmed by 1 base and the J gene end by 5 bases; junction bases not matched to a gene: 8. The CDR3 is CASSPRATGLDEQYF. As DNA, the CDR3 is TGTGCCAGCTCACCACGGGCGACAGGGCTTGACGAGCAGTACTTC.

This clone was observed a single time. The DNA for the CDR3 is TGTGCCAGCACCTCCGGGACAGTCTCCTACGAGCAGTACTTC. As protein: CASTSGTVSYEQYF. V and J are TRBV28 and TRBJ2-7, with 7 bases matching TRBD1. The CDR3 runs 14 residues. Germline V gene sequence: CDR1 MDHEN, CDR2 SYDVKM. V dropped 7 bases and J dropped 0; count of bases not matched to a gene: 6.

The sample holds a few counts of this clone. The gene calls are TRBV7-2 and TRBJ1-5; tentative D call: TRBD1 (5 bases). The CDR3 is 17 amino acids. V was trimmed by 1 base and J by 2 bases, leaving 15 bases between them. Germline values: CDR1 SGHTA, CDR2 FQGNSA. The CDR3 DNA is TGTGCCAGCAGCTTAGGACAGTCTAGGGGCGGCAATCAGCCCCAGCATTTT. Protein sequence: CASSLGQSRGGNQPQHF.